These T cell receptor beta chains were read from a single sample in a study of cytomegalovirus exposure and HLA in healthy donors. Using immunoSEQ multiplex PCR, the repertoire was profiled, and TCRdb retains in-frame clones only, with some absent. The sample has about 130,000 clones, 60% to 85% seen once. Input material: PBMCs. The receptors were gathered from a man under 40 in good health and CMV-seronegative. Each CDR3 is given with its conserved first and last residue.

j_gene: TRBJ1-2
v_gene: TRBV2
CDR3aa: CASSGGYGYTF

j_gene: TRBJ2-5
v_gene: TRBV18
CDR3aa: CASSRTGQETQYF

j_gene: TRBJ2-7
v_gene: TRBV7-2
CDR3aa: CASSLDSLSYEQYF

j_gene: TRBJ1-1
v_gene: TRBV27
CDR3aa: CASSFQMRTEAFF

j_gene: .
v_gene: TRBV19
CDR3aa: CASSNGQTYEQYF

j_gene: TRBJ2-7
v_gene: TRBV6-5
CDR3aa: CASSSHIDRVDEQYF

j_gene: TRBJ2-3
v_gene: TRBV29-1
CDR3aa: CSVEGRNTDTQYF

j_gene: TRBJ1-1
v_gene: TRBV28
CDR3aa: CASSPGTGRYEAFF

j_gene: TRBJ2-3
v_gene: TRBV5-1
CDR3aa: CASSLAPLASTDTQYF

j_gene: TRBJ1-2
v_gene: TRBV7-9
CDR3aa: CASSPGQNYGYTF

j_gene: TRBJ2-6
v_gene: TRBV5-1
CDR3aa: CASRTVTSGANVLTF